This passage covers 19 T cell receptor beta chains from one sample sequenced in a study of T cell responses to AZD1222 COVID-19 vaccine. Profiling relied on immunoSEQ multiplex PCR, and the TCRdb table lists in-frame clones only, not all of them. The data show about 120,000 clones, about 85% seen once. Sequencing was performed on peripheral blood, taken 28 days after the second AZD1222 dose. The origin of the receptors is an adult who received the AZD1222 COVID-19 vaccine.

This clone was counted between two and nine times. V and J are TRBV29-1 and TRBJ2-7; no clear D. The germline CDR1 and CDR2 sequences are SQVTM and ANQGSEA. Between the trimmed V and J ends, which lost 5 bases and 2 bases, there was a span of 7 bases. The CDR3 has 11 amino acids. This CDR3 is CSVTTTYEQYF. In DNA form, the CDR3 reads TGCAGCGTTACGACAACCTACGAGCAGTACTTC.

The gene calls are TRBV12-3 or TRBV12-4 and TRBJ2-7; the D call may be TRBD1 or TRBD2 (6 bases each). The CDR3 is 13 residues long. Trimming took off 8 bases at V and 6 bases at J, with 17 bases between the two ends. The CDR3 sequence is CASLAGGLGEQYF. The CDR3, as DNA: TGTGCCAGCCTCGCTGGGGGGCTCGGCGAGCAGTACTTC.

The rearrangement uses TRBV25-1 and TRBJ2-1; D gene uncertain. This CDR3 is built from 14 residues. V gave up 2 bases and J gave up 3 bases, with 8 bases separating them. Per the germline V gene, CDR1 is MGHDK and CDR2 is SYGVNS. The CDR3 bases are TGTGCCAGCAGTGAAAGGGCCGTCTACAATGAGCAGTTCTTC. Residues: CASSERAVYNEQFF.

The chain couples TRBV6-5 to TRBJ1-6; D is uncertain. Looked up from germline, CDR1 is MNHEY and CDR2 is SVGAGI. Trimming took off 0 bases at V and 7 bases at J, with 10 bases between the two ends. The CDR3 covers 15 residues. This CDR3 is CASSYSMGSNSPLHF. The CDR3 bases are TGTGCCAGCAGTTACTCGATGGGGTCGAATTCACCCCTCCACTTT.

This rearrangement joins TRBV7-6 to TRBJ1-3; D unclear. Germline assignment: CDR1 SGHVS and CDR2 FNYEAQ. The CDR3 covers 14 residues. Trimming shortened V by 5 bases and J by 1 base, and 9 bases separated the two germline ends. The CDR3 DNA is TGTGCCAGCAGCCCCCGCGGGTCTGGAAACACCATATATTTT. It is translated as CASSPRGSGNTIYF. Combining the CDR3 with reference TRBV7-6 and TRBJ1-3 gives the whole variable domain GAGVSQSPRYKVTKRGQDVALRCDPISGHVSLYWYRQALGQGPEFLTYFNYEAQQDKSGLPNDRFSAERPEGSISTLTIQRTEQRDSAMYRCASSPRGSGNTIYFGEGSWLTVV.

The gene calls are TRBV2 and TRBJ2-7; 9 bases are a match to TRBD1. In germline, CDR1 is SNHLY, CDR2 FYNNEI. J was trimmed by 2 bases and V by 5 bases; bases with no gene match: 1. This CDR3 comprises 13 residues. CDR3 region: CASSTGGTYEQYF. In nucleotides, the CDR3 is TGTGCCAGCAGTACAGGGGGCACCTACGAGCAGTACTTC.

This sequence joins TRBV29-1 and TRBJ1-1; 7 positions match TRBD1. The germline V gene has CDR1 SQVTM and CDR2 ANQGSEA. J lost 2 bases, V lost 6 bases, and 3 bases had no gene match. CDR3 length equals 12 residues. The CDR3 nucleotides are TGCAGCGTCACAGGGGTAAACACTGAAGCTTTCTTT. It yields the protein CSVTGVNTEAFF.

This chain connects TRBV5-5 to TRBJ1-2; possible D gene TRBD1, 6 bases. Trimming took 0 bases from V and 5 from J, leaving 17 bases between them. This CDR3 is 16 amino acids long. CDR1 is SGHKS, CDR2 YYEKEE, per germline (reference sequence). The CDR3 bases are TGTGCCAGCAGCTTGGCCCCCACAGGGAACCTTTATGGCTACACCTTC. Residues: CASSLAPTGNLYGYTF.

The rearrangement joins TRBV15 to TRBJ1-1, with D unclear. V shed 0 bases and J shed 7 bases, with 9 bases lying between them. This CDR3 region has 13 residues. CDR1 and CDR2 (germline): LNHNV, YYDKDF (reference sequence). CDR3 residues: CATSRDLGSEAFF. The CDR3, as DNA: TGTGCCACCAGCAGAGATCTTGGGAGTGAAGCTTTCTTT.

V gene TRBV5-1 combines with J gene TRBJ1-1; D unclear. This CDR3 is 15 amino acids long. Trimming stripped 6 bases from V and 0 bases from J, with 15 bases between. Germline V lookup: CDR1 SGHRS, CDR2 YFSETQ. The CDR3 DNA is TGCGCCAGCAACGGCAGGCGCCAAATGAACACTGAAGCTTTCTTT. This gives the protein CASNGRRQMNTEAFF.

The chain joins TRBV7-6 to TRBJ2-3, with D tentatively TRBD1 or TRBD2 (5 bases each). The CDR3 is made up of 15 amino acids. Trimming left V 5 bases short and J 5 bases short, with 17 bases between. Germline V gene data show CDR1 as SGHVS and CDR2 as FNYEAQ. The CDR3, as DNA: TGTGCCAGCAGCCGCCTTTCCGGGGCAGAAGATACGCAGTATTTT. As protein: CASSRLSGAEDTQYF.

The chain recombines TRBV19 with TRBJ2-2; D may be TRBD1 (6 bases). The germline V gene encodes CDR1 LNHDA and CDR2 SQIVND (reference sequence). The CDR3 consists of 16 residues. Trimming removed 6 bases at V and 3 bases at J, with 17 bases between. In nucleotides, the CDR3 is TGTGCCAGTAGGCCCAGGGGCGCAGGGGACACCGGGGAGCTGTTTTTT. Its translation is CASRPRGAGDTGELFF.

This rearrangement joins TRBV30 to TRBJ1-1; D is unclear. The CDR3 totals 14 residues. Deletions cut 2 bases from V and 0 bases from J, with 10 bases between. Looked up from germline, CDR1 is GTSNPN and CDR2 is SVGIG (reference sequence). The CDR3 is CAWSSTSVNTEAFF. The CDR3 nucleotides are TGTGCCTGGAGTTCAACTTCGGTGAACACTGAAGCTTTCTTT.

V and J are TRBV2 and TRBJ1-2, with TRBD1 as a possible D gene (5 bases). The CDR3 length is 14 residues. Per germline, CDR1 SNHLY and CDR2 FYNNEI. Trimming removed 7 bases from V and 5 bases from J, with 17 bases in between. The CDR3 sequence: CASTESGTAYGYTF. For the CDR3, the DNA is TGTGCCAGCACCGAATCTGGGACGGCTTATGGCTACACCTTC.

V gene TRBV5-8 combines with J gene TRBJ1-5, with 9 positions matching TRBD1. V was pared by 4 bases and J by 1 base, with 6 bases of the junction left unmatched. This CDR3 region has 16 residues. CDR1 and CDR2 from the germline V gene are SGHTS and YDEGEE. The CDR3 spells CASSPNRGQSNQPQHF. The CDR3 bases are TGTGCCAGCAGCCCCAACAGGGGGCAGAGCAATCAGCCCCAGCATTTT.

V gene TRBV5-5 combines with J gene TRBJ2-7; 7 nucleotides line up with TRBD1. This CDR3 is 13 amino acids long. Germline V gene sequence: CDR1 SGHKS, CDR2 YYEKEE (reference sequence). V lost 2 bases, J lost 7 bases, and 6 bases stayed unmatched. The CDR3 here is CASSFPGTDEQYF. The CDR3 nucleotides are TGTGCCAGCAGCTTTCCCGGGACAGATGAGCAGTACTTC.

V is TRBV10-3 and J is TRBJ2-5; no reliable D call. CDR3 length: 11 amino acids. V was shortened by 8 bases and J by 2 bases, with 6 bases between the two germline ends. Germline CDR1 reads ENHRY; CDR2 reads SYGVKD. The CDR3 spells CAIGHQETQYF. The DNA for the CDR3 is TGTGCCATCGGCCATCAAGAGACCCAGTACTTC.

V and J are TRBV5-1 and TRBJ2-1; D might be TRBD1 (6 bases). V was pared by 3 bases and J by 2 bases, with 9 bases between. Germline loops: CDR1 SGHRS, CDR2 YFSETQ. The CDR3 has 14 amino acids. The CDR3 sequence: CASSSRDTYNEQFF. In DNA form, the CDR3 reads TGCGCCAGCAGCTCCCGGGACACCTACAATGAGCAGTTCTTC.

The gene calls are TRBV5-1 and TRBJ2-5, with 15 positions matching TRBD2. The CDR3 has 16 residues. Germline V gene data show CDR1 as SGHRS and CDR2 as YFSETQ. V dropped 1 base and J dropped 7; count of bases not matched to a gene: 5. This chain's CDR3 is CASSLQGLAGGRTQYF. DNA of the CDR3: TGCGCCAGCAGCTTGCAGGGACTAGCGGGGGGACGGACCCAGTACTTC.